There are a few counts of the clone carrying this T cell receptor (beta chain). Its antigen is undetermined. Survey-level TCR-beta sequencing used DNA from CEF-cultured naive and memory CD4+ T cells. The table came from immunoSEQ multiplex PCR; TCRdb's copy has only in-frame clones and leaves some out. This table holds 35,000 to 40,000 clones, approximately 77% found once. Naive or memory CD4+ cells were cultured 1:1 with T cell-depleted PBMCs plus CEF. V was trimmed by 6 bases and J by 6 bases, leaving 14 bases between them. The CDR3 consists of 13 residues. Germline CDR1 and CDR2: MDHEN and SYDVKM. The sample belongs to a study of CD4 T cells in relation to SARS-CoV-2 and coronaviruses. In the study overall: Patient ages ranged from about 21 to 72, median 38.

Study outcomes and limitations: The cross-reactivity analysis covered only spike protein, not other viral proteins.

The sequence came from an adult with COVID-19. Material: naive CD4+ T cells from PBMCs, cultured in vitro. Subset: naive CD4+ T cells isolated by negative enrichment. The genes are TRBV28 and TRBJ1-1; unclear D gene. The CDR3, as DNA: TGTGCCAGCAGGGTGACATTGGGCGCTGAAGCTTTCTTT. Residues: CASRVTLGAEAFF. Variable domain in full (rest from reference TRBV28 and TRBJ1-1): DVKVTQSSRYLVKRTGEKVFLECVQDMDHENMFWYRQDPGLGLRLIYFSYDVKMKEKGDIPEGYSVSREKKERFSLILESASTNQTSMYLCASRVTLGAEAFFGQGTRLTVV.